This T cell receptor beta chain was obtained from a study of shared clonotypes between healthy human individuals. Naivety among CD8 cells was defined by CD45RO negativity and positive CCR7 selection, thereby excluding terminally differentiated effector memory CD45RA+ cells. Measured with immunoSEQ multiplex PCR; TCRdb has only the in-frame clones, and not every one. The sample yields nearly 2 million clones, roughly 94% seen once. Trimming removed 3 bases from V and 5 bases from J, with 16 bases in between. CDR1 and CDR2 from the germline V gene are MNHNS and SASEGT. The CDR3 runs to 15 residues. This rearrangement joins TRBV6-1 to TRBJ1-1, with D perhaps TRBD1 (6 bases). The sequence was collected from a young man in good health. Sequenced material: naive CD8+ T cells sorted from blood. CDR3 in amino acids: CASSEADRLRTEAFF. DNA of the CDR3: TGTGCCAGCAGTGAGGCCGACAGGTTGCGGACTGAAGCTTTCTTT.